This is a list of T cell receptor beta chains from one sample in a study of cytomegalovirus exposure and HLA in healthy donors. Only in-frame clones appear in the TCRdb table, and some are missing; sequencing was by immunoSEQ multiplex PCR. The sample records about 150,000 clones, roughly 86% being singletons. The sample consisted of PBMCs. The receptors originated from a woman aged 35 to 49 in good health and CMV-seronegative. CDR3s include the opening cysteine and the closing phenylalanine or tryptophan. Each record gives: J gene, clone size, D gene, V gene, CDR3 protein, CDR3 DNA. D genes are given only for firm matches. Rows may omit the clone size; those that give it use once, few, many or a size class.

J gene: TRBJ1-5
clone size: -
D gene: -
V gene: TRBV11-2
CDR3 protein: CASSLGHNQPQHF
CDR3 DNA: TGTGCCAGCAGCTTAGGGCACAATCAGCCCCAGCATTTT

J gene: TRBJ2-2
clone size: -
D gene: TRBD1
V gene: TRBV2
CDR3 protein: CASTGQGAIGELFF
CDR3 DNA: TGTGCCAGCACGGGACAGGGGGCAATCGGGGAGCTGTTTTTT

J gene: TRBJ2-3
clone size: once
D gene: TRBD2
V gene: TRBV5-1
CDR3 protein: CASSLTSGSLTDTQYF
CDR3 DNA: TGCGCCAGCAGCTTGACGAGCGGGAGCCTCACAGATACGCAGTATTTT

J gene: TRBJ2-2
clone size: -
D gene: TRBD1
V gene: TRBV18
CDR3 protein: CASSPDRVAGELFF
CDR3 DNA: TGTGCCAGCTCGCCAGACAGGGTGGCCGGGGAGCTGTTTTTT

J gene: TRBJ1-2
clone size: -
D gene: -
V gene: TRBV2
CDR3 protein: CASSEGGAANLYGYTF
CDR3 DNA: TGTGCCAGCAGTGAAGGCGGGGCGGCCAATCTTTATGGCTACACCTTC

J gene: TRBJ2-7
clone size: -
D gene: -
V gene: TRBV4-1
CDR3 protein: CASSQDHRAYEQYF
CDR3 DNA: TGCGCCAGCAGCCAAGATCACAGGGCCTACGAGCAGTACTTC

J gene: TRBJ2-7
clone size: -
D gene: -
V gene: TRBV19
CDR3 protein: CASSIAGITYEQYF
CDR3 DNA: TGTGCCAGTAGTATAGCCGGGATCACGTACGAGCAGTACTTC

J gene: TRBJ2-1
clone size: -
D gene: -
V gene: TRBV28
CDR3 protein: CASKRLNEQFF
CDR3 DNA: TGTGCCAGCAAAAGACTCAATGAGCAGTTCTTC

J gene: TRBJ2-1
clone size: few
D gene: TRBD2
V gene: TRBV6-1
CDR3 protein: CASSELGTSGNNEQFF
CDR3 DNA: TGTGCCAGCAGTGAACTCGGGACTAGCGGGAACAATGAGCAGTTCTTC

J gene: TRBJ1-2
clone size: -
D gene: -
V gene: TRBV27
CDR3 protein: CASSLSLTVGGRYTF
CDR3 DNA: TGTGCCAGCAGTTTATCTCTGACGGTGGGGGGACGCTACACCTTC

J gene: TRBJ2-3
clone size: -
D gene: -
V gene: TRBV6-5
CDR3 protein: CASSYQFPGAGDTQYF
CDR3 DNA: TGTGCCAGCAGTTACCAGTTTCCGGGAGCTGGAGATACGCAGTATTTT

J gene: TRBJ1-2
clone size: -
D gene: TRBD1
V gene: TRBV7-8
CDR3 protein: CASSLSDRGVNYGYTF
CDR3 DNA: TGTGCCAGCAGCTTATCAGACAGGGGCGTTAACTATGGCTACACCTTC

J gene: TRBJ1-2
clone size: -
D gene: TRBD1
V gene: TRBV11-1
CDR3 protein: CASSLTRQGNYGYTF
CDR3 DNA: TGTGCCAGCAGCTTGACCCGACAGGGTAACTATGGCTACACCTTC

J gene: TRBJ1-1
clone size: -
D gene: -
V gene: TRBV5-1
CDR3 protein: CASSPGTLNTEAFF
CDR3 DNA: TGCGCCAGCAGCCCCGGGACACTGAACACTGAAGCTTTCTTT

J gene: TRBJ2-7
clone size: -
D gene: TRBD1
V gene: TRBV11-2
CDR3 protein: CASRPTGGYEQYF
CDR3 DNA: TGTGCCAGCAGACCTACAGGGGGTTACGAGCAGTACTTC

J gene: TRBJ2-2
clone size: -
D gene: -
V gene: TRBV27
CDR3 protein: CASSRLGAAENTGELFF
CDR3 DNA: TGTGCCAGCAGTAGACTCGGTGCGGCGGAAAACACCGGGGAGCTGTTTTTT

J gene: TRBJ2-5
clone size: once
D gene: -
V gene: TRBV10-2
CDR3 protein: CASSDWRAQETQYF
CDR3 DNA: TGCGCCAGCAGTGACTGGAGGGCCCAAGAGACCCAGTACTTC

J gene: TRBJ2-7
clone size: -
D gene: -
V gene: TRBV19
CDR3 protein: CASSRLLQGPRYEQYF
CDR3 DNA: TGTGCCAGTAGTCGGCTCCTTCAGGGGCCCCGGTACGAGCAGTACTTC

J gene: TRBJ2-3
clone size: -
D gene: TRBD2
V gene: TRBV13
CDR3 protein: CASSLSGARTDTQYF
CDR3 DNA: TGTGCCAGCAGCTTAAGCGGGGCCCGCACAGATACGCAGTATTTT

J gene: TRBJ1-5
clone size: once
D gene: -
V gene: TRBV6-5
CDR3 protein: CASAPGGDQPQHF
CDR3 DNA: TGTGCCAGCGCCCCAGGAGGGGATCAGCCCCAGCATTTT

J gene: TRBJ1-1
clone size: once
D gene: TRBD1
V gene: TRBV7-6
CDR3 protein: CASSLSGQQNTEAFF
CDR3 DNA: TGTGCCAGCAGCTTATCGGGACAGCAGAACACTGAAGCTTTCTTT

J gene: TRBJ2-5
clone size: -
D gene: -
V gene: TRBV5-1
CDR3 protein: CASSLAAGQETQYF
CDR3 DNA: TGCGCCAGCAGCTTAGCGGCGGGCCAAGAGACCCAGTACTTC